This TCR beta chain came from a study of blood T cell repertoires in COVID-19. Study-level background: There were acute and convalescent COVID-19 samples, and they came from the United States, Italy and Spain.

The method was immunoSEQ multiplex PCR; TCRdb's version includes in-frame clones alone and lacks a portion of them. This table holds more than 300,000 clones, 75% to 90% found once. V lost 8 bases and J lost 2, with 12 bases in between. Germline V gene lookup returns CDR1 SNHLY and CDR2 FYNNEI. This CDR3 has 13 residues. The sequenced sample consisted of PBMCs or T cells enriched from blood (not recorded which). The chain joins TRBV2 to TRBJ1-2; D may be TRBD1 (6 bases). This TCR was sampled from a woman between 50 and 59 years old who had recovered from COVID-19. The CDR3 loop reads CASLRTDNYGYTF. The CDR3 DNA reads as TGTGCCAGCTTGCGGACAGACAACTATGGCTACACCTTC.